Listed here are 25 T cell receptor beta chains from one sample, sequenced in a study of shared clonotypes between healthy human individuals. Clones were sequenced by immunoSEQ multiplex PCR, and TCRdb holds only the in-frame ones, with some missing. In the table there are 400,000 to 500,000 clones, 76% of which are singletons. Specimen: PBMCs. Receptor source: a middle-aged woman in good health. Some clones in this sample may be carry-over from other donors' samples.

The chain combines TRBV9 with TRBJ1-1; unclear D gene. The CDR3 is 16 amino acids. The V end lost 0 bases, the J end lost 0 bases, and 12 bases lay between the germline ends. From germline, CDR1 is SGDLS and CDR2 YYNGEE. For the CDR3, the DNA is TGTGCCAGCAGCGTAGTACCGAACCTTATGAACACTGAAGCTTTCTTT. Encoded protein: CASSVVPNLMNTEAFF.

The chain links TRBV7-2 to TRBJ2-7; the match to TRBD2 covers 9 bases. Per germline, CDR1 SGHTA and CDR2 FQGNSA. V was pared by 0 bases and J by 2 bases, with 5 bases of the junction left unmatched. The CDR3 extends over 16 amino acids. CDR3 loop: CASSLAQGLATYEQYF. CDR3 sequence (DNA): TGTGCCAGCAGCTTAGCGCAGGGACTAGCCACCTACGAGCAGTACTTC.

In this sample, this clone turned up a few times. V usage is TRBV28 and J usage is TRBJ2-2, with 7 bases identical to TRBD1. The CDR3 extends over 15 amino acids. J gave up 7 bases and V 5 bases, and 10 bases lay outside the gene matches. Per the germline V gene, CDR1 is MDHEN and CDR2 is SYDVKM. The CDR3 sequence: CASSTRDRLGGELFF. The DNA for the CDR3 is TGTGCCAGCAGTACCCGGGACAGACTGGGCGGGGAGCTGTTTTTT.

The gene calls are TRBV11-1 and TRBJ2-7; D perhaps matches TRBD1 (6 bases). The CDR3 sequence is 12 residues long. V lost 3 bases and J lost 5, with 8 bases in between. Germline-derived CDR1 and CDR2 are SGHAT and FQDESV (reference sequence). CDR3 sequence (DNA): TGTGCCAGCAGCTTTACAGGGCACGAGCAGTACTTC. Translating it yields CASSFTGHEQYF.

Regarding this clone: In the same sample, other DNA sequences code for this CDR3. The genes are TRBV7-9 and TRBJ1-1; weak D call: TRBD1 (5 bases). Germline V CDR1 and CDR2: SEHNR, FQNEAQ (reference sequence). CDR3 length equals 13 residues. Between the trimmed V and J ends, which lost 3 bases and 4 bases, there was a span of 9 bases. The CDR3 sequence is CASSFQGRTEAFF. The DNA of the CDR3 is TGTGCCAGCAGCTTCCAGGGACGCACTGAAGCTTTCTTT.

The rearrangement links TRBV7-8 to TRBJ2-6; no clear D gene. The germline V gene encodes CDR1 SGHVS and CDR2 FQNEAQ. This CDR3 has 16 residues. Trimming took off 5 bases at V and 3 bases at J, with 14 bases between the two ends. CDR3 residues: CASSPKGLGGANVLTF. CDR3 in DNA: TGTGCCAGCAGCCCAAAGGGTTTAGGTGGGGCCAACGTCCTGACTTTC.

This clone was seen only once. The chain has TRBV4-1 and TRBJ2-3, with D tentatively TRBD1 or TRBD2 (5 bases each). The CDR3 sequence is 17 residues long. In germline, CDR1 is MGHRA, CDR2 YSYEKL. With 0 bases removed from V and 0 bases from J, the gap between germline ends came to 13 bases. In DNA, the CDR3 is TGCGCCAGCAGCCAAGATGGGTCCGGGGCGAGCACAGATACGCAGTATTTT. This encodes CASSQDGSGASTDTQYF.

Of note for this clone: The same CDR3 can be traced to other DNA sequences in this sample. CDR3 region: CASSRDRGETQYF. The DNA for the CDR3 is TGTGCCAGCAGTAGGGACAGGGGAGAGACCCAGTACTTC. This rearrangement joins TRBV2 to TRBJ2-5; 10 bases are shared with TRBD1. Looked up from germline, CDR1 is SNHLY and CDR2 is FYNNEI. The V segment lost 5 bases and the J segment 4 bases; nucleotides outside the gene matches: 1. The CDR3 runs 13 residues.

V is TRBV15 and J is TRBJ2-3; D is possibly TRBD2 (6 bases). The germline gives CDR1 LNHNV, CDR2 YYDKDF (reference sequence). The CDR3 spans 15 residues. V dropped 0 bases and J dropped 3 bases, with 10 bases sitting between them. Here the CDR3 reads CATSRDREMTDTQYF. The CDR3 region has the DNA TGTGCCACCAGCAGAGATCGGGAGATGACAGATACGCAGTATTTT.

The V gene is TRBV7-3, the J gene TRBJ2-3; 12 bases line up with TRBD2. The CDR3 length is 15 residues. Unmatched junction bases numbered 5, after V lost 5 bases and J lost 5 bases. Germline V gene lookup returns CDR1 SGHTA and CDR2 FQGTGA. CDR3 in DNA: TGTGCCAGCAGCCTAGCGGGAGGGCCAAGAGATACGCAGTATTTT. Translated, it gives CASSLAGGPRDTQYF.

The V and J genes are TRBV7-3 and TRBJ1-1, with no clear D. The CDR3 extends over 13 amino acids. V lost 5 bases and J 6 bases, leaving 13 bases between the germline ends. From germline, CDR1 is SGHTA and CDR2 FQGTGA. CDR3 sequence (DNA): TGTGCCAGCAGCCAACCGGGTGTTTCTGAAGCTTTCTTT. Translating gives CASSQPGVSEAFF. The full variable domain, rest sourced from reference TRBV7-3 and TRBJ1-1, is GAGVSQTPSNKVTEKGKYVELRCDPISGHTALYWYRQSLGQGPEFLIYFQGTGAADDSGLPNDRFFAVRPEGSVSTLKIQRTERGDSAVYLCASSQPGVSEAFFGQGTRLTVV.

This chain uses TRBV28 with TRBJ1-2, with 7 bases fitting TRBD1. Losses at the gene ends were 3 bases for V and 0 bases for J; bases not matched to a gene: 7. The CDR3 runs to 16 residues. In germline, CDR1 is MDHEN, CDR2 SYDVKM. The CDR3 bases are TGTGCCAGCAGTTTCAAGTACAGGGGTTCTAACTATGGCTACACCTTC. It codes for CASSFKYRGSNYGYTF.

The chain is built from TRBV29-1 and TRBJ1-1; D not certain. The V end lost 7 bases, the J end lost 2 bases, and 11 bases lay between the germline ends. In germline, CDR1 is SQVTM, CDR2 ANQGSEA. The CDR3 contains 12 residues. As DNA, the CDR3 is TGCAGCGCAAAGGGTCTTAACACTGAAGCTTTCTTT. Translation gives CSAKGLNTEAFF.

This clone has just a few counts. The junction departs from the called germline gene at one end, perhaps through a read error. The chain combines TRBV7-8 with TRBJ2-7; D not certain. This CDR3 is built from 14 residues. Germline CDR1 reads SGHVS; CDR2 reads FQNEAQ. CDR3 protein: CASSLAISSDEQYF. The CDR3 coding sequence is TGTGCCAGCAGCTTAGCGATTAGCTCCGACGAGCAGTACTTC. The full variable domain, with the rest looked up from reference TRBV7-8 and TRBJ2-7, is GAGVSQSPRYKVAKRGQDVALRCDPISGHVSLFWYQQALGQGPEFLTYFQNEAQLDKSGLPSDRFFAERPEGSVSTLKIQRTQQEDSAVYLCASSLAISSDEQYFGPGTRLTVT.

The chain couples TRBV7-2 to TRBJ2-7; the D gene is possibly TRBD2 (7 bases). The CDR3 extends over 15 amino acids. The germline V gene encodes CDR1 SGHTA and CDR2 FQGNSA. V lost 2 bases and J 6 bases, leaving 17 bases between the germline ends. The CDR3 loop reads CASSLFGGQNSEQYF. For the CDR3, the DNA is TGTGCCAGCAGCTTATTCGGGGGGCAGAACAGCGAGCAGTACTTC.

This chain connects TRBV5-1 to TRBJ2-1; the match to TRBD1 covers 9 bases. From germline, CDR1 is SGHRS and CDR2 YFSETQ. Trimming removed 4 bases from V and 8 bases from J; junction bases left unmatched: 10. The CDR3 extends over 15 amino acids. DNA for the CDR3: TGCGCCAGCAGCCCTACAGGGGGCGCGGGCGATGAGCAGTTCTTC. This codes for CASSPTGGAGDEQFF.

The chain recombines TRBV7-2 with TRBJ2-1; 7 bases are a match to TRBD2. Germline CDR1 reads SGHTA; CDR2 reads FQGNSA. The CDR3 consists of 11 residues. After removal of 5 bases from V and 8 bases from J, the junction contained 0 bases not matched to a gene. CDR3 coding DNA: TGTGCCAGCAGCCGGGAGGATGAGCAGTTCTTC. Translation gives CASSREDEQFF.

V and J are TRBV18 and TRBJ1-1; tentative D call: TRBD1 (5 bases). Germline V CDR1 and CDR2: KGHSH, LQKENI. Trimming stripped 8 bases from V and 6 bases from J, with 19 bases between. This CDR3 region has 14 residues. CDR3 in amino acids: CASHASGQGSEAFF. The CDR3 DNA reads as TGTGCCAGCCATGCAAGTGGGCAGGGCTCTGAAGCTTTCTTT.

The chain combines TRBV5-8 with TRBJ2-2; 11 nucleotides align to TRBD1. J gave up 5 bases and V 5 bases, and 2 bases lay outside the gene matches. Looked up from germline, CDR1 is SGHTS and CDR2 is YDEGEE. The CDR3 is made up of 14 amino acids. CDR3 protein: CASRRDRGTGELFF. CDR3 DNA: TGTGCCAGCAGGCGGGACAGGGGGACCGGGGAGCTGTTTTTT.

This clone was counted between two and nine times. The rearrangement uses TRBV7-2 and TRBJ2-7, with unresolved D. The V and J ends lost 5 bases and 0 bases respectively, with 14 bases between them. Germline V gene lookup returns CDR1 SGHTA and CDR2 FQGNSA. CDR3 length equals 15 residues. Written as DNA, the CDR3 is TGTGCCAGCAGCCCCGCCGGCGGAAGCTCCTACGAGCAGTACTTC. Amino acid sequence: CASSPAGGSSYEQYF.

CDR3 region: CASSRSSGTYNEQFF. In DNA, the CDR3 is TGTGCCAGCTCACGGTCTAGCGGGACCTACAATGAGCAGTTCTTC. The chain carries TRBV18 and TRBJ2-1; 9 bases are a match to TRBD2. After removal of 4 bases from V and 2 bases from J, the junction contained 3 bases not matched to a gene. Germline loops: CDR1 KGHSH, CDR2 LQKENI. The CDR3 contains 15 residues.

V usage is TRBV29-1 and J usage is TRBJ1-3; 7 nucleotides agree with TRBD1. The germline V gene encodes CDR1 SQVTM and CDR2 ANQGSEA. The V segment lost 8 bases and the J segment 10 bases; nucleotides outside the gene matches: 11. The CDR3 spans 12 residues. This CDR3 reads CSIRDSAGTIYF. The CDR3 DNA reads TGCAGCATTCGGGACAGCGCAGGGACCATATATTTT.

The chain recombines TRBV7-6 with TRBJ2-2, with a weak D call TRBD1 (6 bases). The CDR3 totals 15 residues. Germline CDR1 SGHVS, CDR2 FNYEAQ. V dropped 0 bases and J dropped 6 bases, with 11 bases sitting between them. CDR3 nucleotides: TGTGCCAGCAGCTTAGCGGGGGCGCAGTCCGGGGAGCTGTTTTTT. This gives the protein CASSLAGAQSGELFF.

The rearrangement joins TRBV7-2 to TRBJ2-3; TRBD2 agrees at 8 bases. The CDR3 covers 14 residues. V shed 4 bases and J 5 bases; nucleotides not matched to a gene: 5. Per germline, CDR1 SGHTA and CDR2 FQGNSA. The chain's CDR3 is CASSSSGRVDTQYF. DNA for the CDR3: TGTGCCAGCAGCTCCAGCGGGAGAGTAGATACGCAGTATTTT.

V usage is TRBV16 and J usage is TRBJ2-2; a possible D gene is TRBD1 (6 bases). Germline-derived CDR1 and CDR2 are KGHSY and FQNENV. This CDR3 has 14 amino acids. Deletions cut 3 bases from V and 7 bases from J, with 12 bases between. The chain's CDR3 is CASSHIQGDGELFF. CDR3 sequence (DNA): TGTGCCAGCAGCCACATACAGGGAGACGGGGAGCTGTTTTTT.